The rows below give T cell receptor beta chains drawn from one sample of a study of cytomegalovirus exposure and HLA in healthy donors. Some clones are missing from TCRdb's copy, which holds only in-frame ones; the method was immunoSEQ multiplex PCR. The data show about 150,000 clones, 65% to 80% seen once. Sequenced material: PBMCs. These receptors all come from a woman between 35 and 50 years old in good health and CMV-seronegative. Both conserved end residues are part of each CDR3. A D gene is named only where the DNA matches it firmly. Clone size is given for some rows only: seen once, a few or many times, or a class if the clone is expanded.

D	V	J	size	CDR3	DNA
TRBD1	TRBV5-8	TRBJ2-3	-	CASSPLGQGLRDTQYF	TGTGCCAGCAGCCCCCTAGGACAGGGTCTACGAGATACGCAGTATTTT
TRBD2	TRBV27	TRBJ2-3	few	CASRQTSGGAADTQYF	TGTGCCAGCAGACAGACTAGCGGGGGGGCAGCAGATACGCAGTATTTT
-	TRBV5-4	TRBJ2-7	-	CASSLDYGQTYEQYF	TGTGCCAGCAGCTTAGACTATGGACAGACCTACGAGCAGTACTTC
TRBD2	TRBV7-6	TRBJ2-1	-	CASSLRGTSGSRWGNEQFF	TGTGCCAGCAGCTTGAGGGGGACTAGCGGGAGCCGGTGGGGGAATGAGCAGTTCTTC
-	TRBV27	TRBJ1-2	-	CASKSGPNYGYTF	TGTGCCAGCAAGTCAGGGCCGAACTATGGCTACACCTTC
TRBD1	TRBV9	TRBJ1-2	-	CASSEGQLNYGYTF	TGTGCCAGCAGCGAGGGACAGCTTAACTATGGCTACACCTTC
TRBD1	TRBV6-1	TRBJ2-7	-	CASSSYPQGYEQYF	TGTGCCAGCAGTTCCTACCCACAGGGGTACGAGCAGTACTTC
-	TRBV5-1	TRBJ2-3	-	CASSSVQVTDTQYF	TGCGCCAGCAGCTCAGTCCAGGTCACAGATACGCAGTATTTT
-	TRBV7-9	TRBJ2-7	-	CASSFTRGSHEQYF	TGTGCCAGCAGCTTTACACGGGGGAGCCACGAGCAGTACTTC
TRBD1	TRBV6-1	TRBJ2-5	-	CASSYQGAQGETQYF	TGTGCCAGCAGCTACCAGGGGGCGCAAGGAGAGACCCAGTACTTC
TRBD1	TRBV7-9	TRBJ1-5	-	CASSPDRGSQPQHF	TGTGCCAGCAGCCCGGACAGGGGGTCTCAGCCCCAGCATTTT
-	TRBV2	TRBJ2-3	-	CASSEALRGGYTDTQYF	TGTGCCAGCAGTGAAGCGCTTAGGGGGGGTTACACAGATACGCAGTATTTT
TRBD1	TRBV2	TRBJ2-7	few	CASSRDRLSSYEQYF	TGTGCCAGCAGTAGGGACAGGCTGAGCTCCTACGAGCAGTACTTC
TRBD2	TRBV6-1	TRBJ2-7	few	CASSEKSGGSYEQYF	TGTGCCAGCAGTGAAAAGAGCGGGGGATCCTACGAGCAGTACTTC
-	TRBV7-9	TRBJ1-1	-	CASSGAGGAHTEAFF	TGTGCCAGCAGTGGAGCAGGCGGGGCGCACACTGAAGCTTTCTTT
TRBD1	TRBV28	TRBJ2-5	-	CASIDRGTGTQYF	TGTGCCAGTATTGACAGGGGGACGGGGACCCAGTACTTC
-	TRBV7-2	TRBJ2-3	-	CASRVGGGGPDTQYF	TGTGCCAGCAGGGTAGGGGGCGGGGGGCCAGATACGCAGTATTTT
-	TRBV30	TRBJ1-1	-	CAWGRGRRVAEAFF	TGTGCCTGGGGGCGGGGGAGGAGGGTCGCTGAAGCTTTCTTT
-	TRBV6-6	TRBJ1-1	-	CASSYGQPDTEAFF	TGTGCCAGCAGTTACGGGCAGCCGGACACTGAAGCTTTCTTT
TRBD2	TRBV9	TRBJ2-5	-	CASSVSGGAETQYF	TGTGCCAGCAGCGTGAGCGGGGGGGCGGAGACCCAGTACTTC
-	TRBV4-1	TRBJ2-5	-	CASSQNQQGGSQETQYF	TGCGCCAGCAGCCAAAATCAACAGGGGGGGAGCCAAGAGACCCAGTACTTC
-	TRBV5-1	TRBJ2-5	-	CASSLAGQGETQYF	TGCGCCAGCAGCTTGGCCGGGCAGGGGGAGACCCAGTACTTC
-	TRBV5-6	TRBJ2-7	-	CASSANRVTYEQYF	TGTGCCAGCAGCGCAAACAGGGTAACCTACGAGCAGTACTTC
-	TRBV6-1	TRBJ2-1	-	CASSATSNEQFF	TGTGCCAGCAGTGCCACCAGCAATGAGCAGTTCTTC
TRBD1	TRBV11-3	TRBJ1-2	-	CASSPYRGQGYTF	TGTGCCAGCAGCCCATACAGGGGGCAAGGCTACACCTTC
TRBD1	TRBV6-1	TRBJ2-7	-	CASSALTRGQLSEQYF	TGTGCCAGCAGTGCCCTCACTAGGGGACAGCTAAGCGAGCAGTACTTC
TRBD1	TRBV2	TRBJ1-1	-	CASRGTGVPEAFF	TGTGCCAGCAGGGGGACAGGGGTCCCTGAAGCTTTCTTT
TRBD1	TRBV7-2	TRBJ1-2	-	CASSSRAPGGNYGYTF	TGTGCCAGCAGCTCGAGGGCCCCAGGGGGGAACTATGGCTACACCTTC
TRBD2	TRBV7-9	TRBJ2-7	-	CASSLSGGGGEQYF	TGTGCCAGCAGCTTATCGGGCGGGGGGGGCGAGCAGTACTTC
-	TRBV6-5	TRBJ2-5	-	CASSYSRDGQETQYF	TGTGCCAGCAGTTACTCGAGGGATGGACAAGAGACCCAGTACTTC
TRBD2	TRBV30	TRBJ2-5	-	CAWGLANQETQYF	TGTGCCTGGGGACTAGCGAACCAAGAGACCCAGTACTTC
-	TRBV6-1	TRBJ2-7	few	CASSEAPGSYEQYF	TGTGCCAGCAGTGAAGCCCCGGGGAGCTACGAGCAGTACTTC
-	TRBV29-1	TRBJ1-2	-	CSPVLSGRSYGYTF	TGCAGCCCGGTACTTTCGGGTCGTAGCTATGGCTACACCTTC
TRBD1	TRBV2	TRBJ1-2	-	CASTRTGAYGYTF	TGTGCCAGCACCCGGACAGGGGCCTATGGCTACACCTTC
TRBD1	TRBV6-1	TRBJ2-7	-	CASRGTGSYEQYF	TGTGCCAGCAGAGGGACAGGGTCATACGAGCAGTACTTC
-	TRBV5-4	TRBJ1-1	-	CASSPRENTEAFF	TGTGCCAGCAGCCCTCGAGAGAACACTGAAGCTTTCTTT
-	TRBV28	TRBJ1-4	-	CASSSGELNEKLFF	TGTGCCAGCAGTTCCGGGGAGCTTAATGAAAAACTGTTTTTT
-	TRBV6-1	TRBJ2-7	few	CASRRTYSYEQYF	TGTGCCAGCAGGCGGACTTACTCCTACGAGCAGTACTTC
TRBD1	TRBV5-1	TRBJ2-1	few	CASSLTQGVYNEQFF	TGCGCCAGCAGCTTGACACAGGGGGTATACAATGAGCAGTTCTTC
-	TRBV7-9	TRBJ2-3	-	CSSSFPLETQYF	TGTTCCAGCAGCTTCCCACTAGAGACGCAGTATTTT
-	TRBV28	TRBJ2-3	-	CASSYLGATSSTDTQYF	TGTGCCAGCAGCTACTTAGGGGCCACTTCTAGCACAGATACGCAGTATTTT
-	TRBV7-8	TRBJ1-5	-	CASSADLFPQHF	TGTGCCAGCAGCGCGGACTTGTTTCCCCAGCATTTT
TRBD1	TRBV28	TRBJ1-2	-	CASSFGTAYNYGYTF	TGTGCCAGCAGTTTCGGGACAGCTTATAACTATGGCTACACCTTC
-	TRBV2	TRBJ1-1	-	CATPRGTEAFF	TGTGCCACCCCCAGAGGGACTGAAGCTTTCTTT
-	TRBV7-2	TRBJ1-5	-	CASTLLPNQPQHF	TGTGCCAGCACCCTCCTACCCAATCAGCCCCAGCATTTT
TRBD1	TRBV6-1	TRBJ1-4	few	CASRRDRGEEKLFF	TGTGCCAGCAGGAGGGACAGGGGTGAAGAAAAACTGTTTTTT